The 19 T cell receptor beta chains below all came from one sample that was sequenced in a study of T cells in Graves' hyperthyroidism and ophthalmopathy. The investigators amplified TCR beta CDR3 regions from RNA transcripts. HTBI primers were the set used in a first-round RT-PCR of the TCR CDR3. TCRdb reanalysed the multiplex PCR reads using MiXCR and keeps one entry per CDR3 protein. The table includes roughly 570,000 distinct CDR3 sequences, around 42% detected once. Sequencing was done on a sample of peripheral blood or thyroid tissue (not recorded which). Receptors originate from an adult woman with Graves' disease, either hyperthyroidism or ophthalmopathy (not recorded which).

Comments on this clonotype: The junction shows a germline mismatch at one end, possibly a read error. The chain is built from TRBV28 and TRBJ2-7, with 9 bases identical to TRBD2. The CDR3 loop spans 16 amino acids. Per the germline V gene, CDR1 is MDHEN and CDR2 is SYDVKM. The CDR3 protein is CASSLGRLADPNEQHF. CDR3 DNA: TGTGCCAGCAGTTTAGGCAGACTAGCGGATCCCAACGAGCAGCACTTC.

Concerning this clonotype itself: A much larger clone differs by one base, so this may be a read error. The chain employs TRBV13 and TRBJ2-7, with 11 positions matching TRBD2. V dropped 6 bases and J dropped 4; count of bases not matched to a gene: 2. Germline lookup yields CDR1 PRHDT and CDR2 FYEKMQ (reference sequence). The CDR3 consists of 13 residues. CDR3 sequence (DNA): TGTGCCAGCAGACTAGCGGGAGTATACGAGCAGTACTTC. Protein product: CASRLAGVYEQYF.

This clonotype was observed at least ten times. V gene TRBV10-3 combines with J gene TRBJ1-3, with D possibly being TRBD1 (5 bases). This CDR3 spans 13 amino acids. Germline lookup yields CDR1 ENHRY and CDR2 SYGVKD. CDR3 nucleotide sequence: TGTGCTTCCAACACAGGCTCTGGAAACACCATATATTTT. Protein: CASNTGSGNTIYF.

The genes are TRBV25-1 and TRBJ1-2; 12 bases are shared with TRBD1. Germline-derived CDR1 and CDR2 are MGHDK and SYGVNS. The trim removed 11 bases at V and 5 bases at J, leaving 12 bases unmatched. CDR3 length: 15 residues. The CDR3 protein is CAWSVRGQGAYGYTF. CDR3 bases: TGTGCCTGGAGTGTCCGGGGACAGGGGGCATATGGCTACACCTTC.

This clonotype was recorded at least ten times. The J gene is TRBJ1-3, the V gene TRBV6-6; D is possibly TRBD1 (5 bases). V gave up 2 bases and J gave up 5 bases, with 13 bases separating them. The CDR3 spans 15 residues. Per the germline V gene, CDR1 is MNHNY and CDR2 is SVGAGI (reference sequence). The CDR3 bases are TGTGCCAGCAGTTACGAGACATGGGACCGAAACACCATATATTTT. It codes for CASSYETWDRNTIYF.

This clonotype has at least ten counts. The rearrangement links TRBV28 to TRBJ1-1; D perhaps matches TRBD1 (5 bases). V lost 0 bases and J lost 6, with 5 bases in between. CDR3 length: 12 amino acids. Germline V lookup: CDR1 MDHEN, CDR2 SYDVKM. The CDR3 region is CASSLWGAEAFF. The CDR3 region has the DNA TGTGCCAGCAGTTTATGGGGGGCTGAAGCTTTCTTT. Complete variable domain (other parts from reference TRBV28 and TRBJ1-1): DVKVTQSSRYLVKRTGEKVFLECVQDMDHENMFWYRQDPGLGLRLIYFSYDVKMKEKGDIPEGYSVSREKKERFSLILESASTNQTSMYLCASSLWGAEAFFGQGTRLTVV.

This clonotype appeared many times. The CDR3 nucleotides are TGTGCCAGCAGTTTAGGGCTCAGGGGGGGAGTGGGCAATCAGCCCCAGCATTTT. Translation: CASSLGLRGGVGNQPQHF. The chain carries TRBV12-3 or TRBV12-4 and TRBJ1-5; 7 bases are shared with TRBD1. Trimming cost V 1 base and J 2 bases; bases outside gene matches: 11. The CDR3 sequence is 18 residues long.

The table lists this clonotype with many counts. The CDR3 DNA follows: TGCAGTGCTAGAGATGAGGGGATGCAGCCCCAGCATTTT. The encoded protein is CSARDEGMQPQHF. The chain employs TRBV20-1 and TRBJ1-5; maybe TRBD1 (5 bases). Germline V gene sequence: CDR1 DFQATT, CDR2 SNEGSKA (reference sequence). The CDR3 is made up of 13 amino acids. Trimming pared 0 bases from V and 7 bases from J, leaving 10 bases between.

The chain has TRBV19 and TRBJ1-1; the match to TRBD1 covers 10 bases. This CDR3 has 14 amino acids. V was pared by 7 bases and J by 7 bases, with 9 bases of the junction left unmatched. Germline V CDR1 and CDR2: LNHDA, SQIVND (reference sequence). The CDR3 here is CASKPGQGFGEAFF. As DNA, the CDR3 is TGTGCCAGTAAGCCGGGACAGGGGTTCGGTGAAGCTTTCTTT.

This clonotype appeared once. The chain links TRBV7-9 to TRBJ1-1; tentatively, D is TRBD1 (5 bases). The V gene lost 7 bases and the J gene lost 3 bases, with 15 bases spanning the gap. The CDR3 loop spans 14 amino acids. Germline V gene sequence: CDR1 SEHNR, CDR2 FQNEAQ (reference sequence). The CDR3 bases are TGTGCCAGCATCCTCGGAGGAGGGGACACTGAAGCTTTCTTT. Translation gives CASILGGGDTEAFF.

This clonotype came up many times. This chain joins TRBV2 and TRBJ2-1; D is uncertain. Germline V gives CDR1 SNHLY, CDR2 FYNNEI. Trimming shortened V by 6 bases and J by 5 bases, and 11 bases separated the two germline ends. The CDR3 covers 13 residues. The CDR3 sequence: CASSKGPNNEQFF. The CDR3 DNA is TGTGCCAGCAGCAAAGGGCCGAACAATGAGCAGTTCTTC.

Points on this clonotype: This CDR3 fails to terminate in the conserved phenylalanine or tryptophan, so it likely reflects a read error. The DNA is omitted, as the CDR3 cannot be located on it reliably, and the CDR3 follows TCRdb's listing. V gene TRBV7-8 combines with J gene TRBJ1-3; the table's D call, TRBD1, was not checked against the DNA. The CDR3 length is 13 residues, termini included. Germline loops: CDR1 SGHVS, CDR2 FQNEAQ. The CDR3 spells CASSKQGVLPPDT.

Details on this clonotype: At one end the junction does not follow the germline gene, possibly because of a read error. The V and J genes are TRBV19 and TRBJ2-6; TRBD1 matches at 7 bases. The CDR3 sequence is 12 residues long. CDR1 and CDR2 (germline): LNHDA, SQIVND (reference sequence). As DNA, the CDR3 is TGTGCCAGTACTTTGACAGGGAACACTGAAGCTTTC. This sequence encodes CASTLTGNTEAF.

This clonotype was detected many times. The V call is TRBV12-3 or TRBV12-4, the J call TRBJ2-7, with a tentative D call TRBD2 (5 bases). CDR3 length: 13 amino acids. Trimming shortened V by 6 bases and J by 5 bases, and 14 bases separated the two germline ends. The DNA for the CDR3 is TGTGCCAGCAGGTGGACCCCGAGGGACGAGCAGTACTTC. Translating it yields CASRWTPRDEQYF.

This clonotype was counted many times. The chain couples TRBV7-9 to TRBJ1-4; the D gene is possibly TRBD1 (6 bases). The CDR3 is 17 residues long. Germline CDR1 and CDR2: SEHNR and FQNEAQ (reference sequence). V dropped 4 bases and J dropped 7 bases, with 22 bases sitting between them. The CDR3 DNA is TGTGCCAGCAGCTCAGGGGTGACGGTGGCTGGGGGTGAAAAACTGTTTTTT. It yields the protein CASSSGVTVAGGEKLFF. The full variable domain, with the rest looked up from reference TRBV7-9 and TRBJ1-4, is DTGVSQNPRHKITKRGQNVTFRCDPISEHNRLYWYRQTLGQGPEFLTYFQNEAQLEKSRLLSDRFSAERPKGSFSTLEIQRTEQGDSAMYLCASSSGVTVAGGEKLFFGSGTQLSVL.

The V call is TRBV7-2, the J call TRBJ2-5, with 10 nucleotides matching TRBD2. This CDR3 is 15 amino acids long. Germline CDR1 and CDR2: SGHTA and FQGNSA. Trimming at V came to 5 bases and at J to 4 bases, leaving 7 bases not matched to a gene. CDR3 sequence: CASSDSGGGGETQYF. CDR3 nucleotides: TGTGCCAGCAGCGACAGCGGGGGGGGTGGAGAGACCCAGTACTTC. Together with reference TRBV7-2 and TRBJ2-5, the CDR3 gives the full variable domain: GAGVSQSPSNKVTEKGKDVELRCDPISGHTALYWYRQSLGQGLEFLIYFQGNSAPDKSGLPSDRFSAERTGGSVSTLTIQRTQQEDSAVYLCASSDSGGGGETQYFGPGTRLLVL.

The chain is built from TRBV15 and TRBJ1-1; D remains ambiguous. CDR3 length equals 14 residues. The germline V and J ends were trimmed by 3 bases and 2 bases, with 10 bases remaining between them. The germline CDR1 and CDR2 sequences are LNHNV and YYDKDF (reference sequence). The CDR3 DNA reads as TGTGCCACCAGCAGCTTGGGTGGAAACACTGAAGCTTTCTTT. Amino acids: CATSSLGGNTEAFF.

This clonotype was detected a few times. The CDR3 DNA follows: TGTGCCAGCAGTGCTCCCCGGACAGGGGGGACAGATACGCAGTATTTT. Encoded protein: CASSAPRTGGTDTQYF. The chain uses TRBV25-1 and TRBJ2-3, with 10 bases matching TRBD1. The CDR3 length is 16 residues. Per the germline V gene, CDR1 is MGHDK and CDR2 is SYGVNS. The ends lost 4 bases at V and 3 bases at J; junction bases unmatched: 7.

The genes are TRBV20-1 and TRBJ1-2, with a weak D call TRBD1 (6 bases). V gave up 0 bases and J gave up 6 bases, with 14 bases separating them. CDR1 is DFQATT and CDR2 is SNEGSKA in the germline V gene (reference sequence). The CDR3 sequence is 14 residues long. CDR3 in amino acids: CSARDQERGDGYTF. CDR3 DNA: TGCAGTGCTAGAGATCAGGAGAGGGGGGATGGCTACACCTTC.